The 27 T cell receptor beta chains listed next were all sequenced from one sample in a study of blood T cell repertoires in COVID-19. The repertoire was sequenced with immunoSEQ multiplex PCR; TCRdb's copy has only in-frame clones and lacks some. Of a few hundred thousand clones listed, about nine tenths are singletons. Material: PBMCs or T cells enriched from blood (not recorded which). Receptor source: a man younger than 40 who had recovered from COVID-19.

This chain uses TRBV19 with TRBJ2-7; 9 bases map to TRBD1. CDR3 length: 14 amino acids. Trimming removed 5 bases from V and 6 bases from J; junction bases left unmatched: 8. Germline V gene sequence: CDR1 LNHDA, CDR2 SQIVND (reference sequence). CDR3 residues: CASSAPGQGGEQYF. CDR3 nucleotides: TGTGCCAGTAGTGCCCCGGGACAGGGCGGCGAGCAGTACTTC.

The chain links TRBV24-1 to TRBJ2-5, with TRBD1 matching 7 bases. The CDR3 contains 14 residues. Losses at the gene ends were 3 bases for V and 1 base for J; bases not matched to a gene: 1. Germline loops: CDR1 KGHDR, CDR2 SFDVKD. CDR3 nucleotide sequence: TGTGCCACCAGTGATCCAGGGGGCCAAGAGACCCAGTACTTC. It yields the protein CATSDPGGQETQYF.

The chain carries TRBV11-2 and TRBJ1-2; D is perhaps TRBD1 (5 bases). Germline V CDR1 and CDR2: SGHAT, FQNNGV. CDR3 length: 15 amino acids. Trimming removed 5 bases at V and 1 base at J, with 14 bases between. This CDR3 reads CASSPGAWGNYGYTF. CDR3 sequence (DNA): TGTGCCAGCAGCCCTGGGGCCTGGGGTAACTATGGCTACACCTTC.

The chain joins TRBV5-1 to TRBJ2-6; TRBD1 matches at 8 bases. Germline V gene data show CDR1 as SGHRS and CDR2 as YFSETQ. Trimming at V came to 5 bases and at J to 0 bases, leaving 7 bases not matched to a gene. The CDR3 is 17 amino acids. The CDR3: CASSPGQVISGANVLTF. CDR3 sequence (DNA): TGCGCCAGCAGTCCGGGACAGGTAATCTCTGGGGCCAACGTCCTGACTTTC.

This clone was picked up a small number of times. The chain couples TRBV2 to TRBJ1-1, with 7 bases that match TRBD1. With 2 bases clipped from V and 12 bases from J, the junction kept 3 bases outside the gene matches. This CDR3 has 11 amino acids. Germline V CDR1 and CDR2: SNHLY, FYNNEI. CDR3 DNA: TGTGCCAGCAGTGAATCAGGGGGACCTTTCTTT. It specifies CASSESGGPFF.

V usage is TRBV27 and J usage is TRBJ1-2; 8 bases agree with TRBD1. This CDR3 is built from 14 residues. V was clipped by 3 bases and J by 6 bases; unmatched bases: 6. Germline V lookup: CDR1 MNHEY, CDR2 SMNVEV (reference sequence). The CDR3 DNA sequence: TGTGCCAGCAGTTTTGTATCAGGGGGCGATGGCTACACCTTC. Translation gives CASSFVSGGDGYTF.

The CDR3 bases are TGTGCCAGCAGCTTAGGACAGTCTAGACCATCCTACGAGCAGTACTTC. Amino acids: CASSLGQSRPSYEQYF. The chain carries TRBV7-9 and TRBJ2-7, with D possibly being TRBD1 (5 bases). V was clipped by 1 base and J by 1 base, with 14 bases between them. CDR1 is SEHNR and CDR2 is FQNEAQ in the germline V gene (reference sequence). The CDR3 contains 16 residues. Complete variable domain (other parts from reference TRBV7-9 and TRBJ2-7): DTGVSQNPRHKITKRGQNVTFRCDPISEHNRLYWYRQTLGQGPEFLTYFQNEAQLEKSRLLSDRFSAERPKGSFSTLEIQRTEQGDSAMYLCASSLGQSRPSYEQYFGPGTRLTVT.

The chain couples TRBV2 to TRBJ1-2; 10 positions agree with TRBD1. The CDR3 runs to 14 residues. The junction had 6 bases not matched to a gene; V was cut back by 7 bases and J by 4 bases. Germline-derived CDR1 and CDR2 are SNHLY and FYNNEI. This CDR3 is CASKGGQGGYGYTF. In nucleotides, the CDR3 is TGTGCCAGCAAGGGAGGACAGGGGGGCTATGGCTACACCTTC.

This chain uses TRBV4-2 with TRBJ1-5, with 7 bases fitting TRBD1. V dropped 2 bases and J dropped 3; count of bases not matched to a gene: 10. CDR3 size: 17 residues. Per the germline V gene, CDR1 is LGHNA and CDR2 is YNFKEQ. The DNA of the CDR3 is TGTGCCAGCAGCCAACCATCAGGGGGATCGTACAATCAGCCCCAGCATTTT. It encodes CASSQPSGGSYNQPQHF.

V is TRBV2 and J is TRBJ2-7, with D tentatively TRBD2 (7 bases). Germline values: CDR1 SNHLY, CDR2 FYNNEI. Trimming stripped 4 bases from V and 4 bases from J, with 17 bases between. The CDR3 has 15 amino acids. The CDR3 spells CASSGGGRMPYEQYF. For the CDR3, the DNA is TGTGCCAGCAGTGGGGGGGGGCGGATGCCATACGAGCAGTACTTC.

The chain links TRBV5-6 to TRBJ2-2; 7 bases agree with TRBD2. With V trimmed by 4 bases and J by 6 bases, 21 bases remained unmatched. Germline V gene data show CDR1 as SGHDT and CDR2 as YYEEEE. The CDR3 totals 19 residues. CDR3 sequence (DNA): TGTGCCAGCAGCCCGGGAGGTGGATGGCCAGAGAGGTTCGCCGGGGAGCTGTTTTTT. This sequence encodes CASSPGGGWPERFAGELFF.

The chain uses TRBV19 and TRBJ1-2; D remains ambiguous. The germline CDR1 and CDR2 sequences are LNHDA and SQIVND (reference sequence). The V gene lost 6 bases and the J gene lost 5 bases, with 13 bases spanning the gap. The CDR3 has 13 residues. The CDR3 bases are TGTGCCAGTAGCACATATACATCGTATGGCTACACCTTC. Its protein is CASSTYTSYGYTF.

The V gene is TRBV4-1, the J gene TRBJ1-2; possible D gene TRBD1, 6 bases. Germline loops: CDR1 MGHRA, CDR2 YSYEKL. The CDR3 is 12 amino acids. Trimming took off 1 base at V and 8 bases at J, with 8 bases between the two ends. The CDR3 loop reads CASSQGGPGYTF. The CDR3 DNA follows: TGCGCCAGCAGCCAAGGGGGGCCCGGCTACACCTTC.

This chain uses TRBV5-1 with TRBJ2-3, with a tentative D call TRBD1 (6 bases). The CDR3 contains 14 residues. Germline CDR1 is SGHRS and CDR2 is YFSETQ. V lost 1 base and J lost 4, with 10 bases in between. The CDR3 reads CASSLQGIADTQYF. The CDR3 nucleotides read TGCGCCAGCAGCTTGCAGGGGATCGCAGATACGCAGTATTTT.

This chain joins TRBV7-2 and TRBJ1-1; D is unclear. CDR1 is SGHTA, CDR2 FQGNSA, per germline. The CDR3 has 16 residues. Trimming stripped 4 bases from V and 0 bases from J, with 15 bases between. CDR3 sequence reads: CASSSEGRNLNTEAFF. CDR3 sequence (DNA): TGTGCCAGCAGCTCCGAGGGCCGGAACCTGAACACTGAAGCTTTCTTT. Together with reference TRBV7-2 and TRBJ1-1, the CDR3 gives the full variable domain: GAGVSQSPSNKVTEKGKDVELRCDPISGHTALYWYRQSLGQGLEFLIYFQGNSAPDKSGLPSDRFSAERTGGSVSTLTIQRTQQEDSAVYLCASSSEGRNLNTEAFFGQGTRLTVV.

This rearrangement joins TRBV7-8 to TRBJ2-1, with a possible D match to TRBD2 (5 bases). The CDR3 length is 14 residues. The V end was cut by 4 bases, the J end by 10 bases, with 17 bases between. Germline CDR1 SGHVS, CDR2 FQNEAQ. The CDR3 is CASSSRTASGEQFF. The DNA for the CDR3 is TGTGCCAGCAGCTCCAGGACTGCGTCCGGAGAGCAGTTCTTC.

The chain joins TRBV6-5 to TRBJ2-1, with D possibly TRBD2 on 6 matching bases. V lost 3 bases and J lost 5, with 17 bases in between. Per the germline V gene, CDR1 is MNHEY and CDR2 is SVGAGI. The CDR3 sequence is 16 residues long. DNA of the CDR3: TGTGCCAGCAGTTATATTAGCGGACGATTCCACAATGAGCAGTTCTTC. Residues: CASSYISGRFHNEQFF.

The chain is built from TRBV5-4 and TRBJ2-6; 11 bases align to TRBD1. CDR3 length: 17 residues. The germline V gene has CDR1 SGHNT and CDR2 YYREEE (reference sequence). The junction had 10 bases not matched to a gene; V was cut back by 9 bases and J by 2 bases. The CDR3 loop is CATVRGQGAAGANVLTF. For the CDR3, the DNA is TGTGCCACCGTAAGAGGACAGGGGGCTGCTGGGGCCAACGTCCTGACTTTC.

Only one count was recorded for this clone. The gene calls are TRBV28 and TRBJ1-1; 8 nucleotides match TRBD1. Trimming took 2 bases from V and 4 from J; bases not matched to a gene: 3. The CDR3 extends over 14 amino acids. Per germline, CDR1 MDHEN and CDR2 SYDVKM. DNA for the CDR3: TGTGCCAGCAGTTTACAGGGGGCGGGCACTGAAGCTTTCTTT. Translated, it gives CASSLQGAGTEAFF.

Note on this clone: Other DNA sequences in the same sample also yield this CDR3. The chain couples TRBV19 to TRBJ1-5; the D gene is possibly TRBD1 (5 bases). V was trimmed by 3 bases and J by 4 bases, leaving 7 bases between them. CDR1 is LNHDA, CDR2 SQIVND, per germline (reference sequence). CDR3 size: 13 residues. DNA for the CDR3: TGTGCCAGTAGTATTTCAGGGAATCAGCCCCAGCATTTT. Its translation is CASSISGNQPQHF.

The rearrangement links TRBV5-1 to TRBJ2-7, with D possibly matching TRBD2 (5 bases). Germline V lookup: CDR1 SGHRS, CDR2 YFSETQ. V lost 0 bases, J lost 5 bases, and 18 bases lay in between. The CDR3 is made up of 16 amino acids. CDR3 region: CASSLGAEVFGDEQYF. Here the CDR3 DNA reads TGCGCCAGCAGCTTGGGGGCAGAAGTTTTCGGGGACGAGCAGTACTTC.

The V and J genes are TRBV30 and TRBJ2-7; 7 bases match TRBD2. Germline lookup yields CDR1 GTSNPN and CDR2 SVGIG (reference sequence). The CDR3 loop spans 12 amino acids. The ends lost 4 bases at V and 0 bases at J; junction bases unmatched: 0. The CDR3 reads CAWTSGSYEQYF. In DNA, the CDR3 is TGTGCCTGGACTAGCGGCTCCTACGAGCAGTACTTC.

The chain carries TRBV19 and TRBJ1-1; tentatively, D is TRBD1 (5 bases). V lost 10 bases and J lost 7, with 22 bases in between. CDR1 is LNHDA, CDR2 SQIVND, per germline (reference sequence). CDR3 length equals 14 residues. The CDR3: CATLRTLLGGEAFF. The CDR3 DNA reads as TGTGCCACCCTCCGGACCCTTCTGGGGGGTGAAGCTTTCTTT.

CDR3 bases: TGCGCCAGCAGCTTGGTAGGGGACAGGGTCGGCTACACCTTC. Translated: CASSLVGDRVGYTF. The J gene is TRBJ1-2, the V gene TRBV5-1; 9 bases agree with TRBD1. The CDR3 is 14 amino acids. CDR1 and CDR2 from the germline V gene are SGHRS and YFSETQ. V was clipped by 0 bases and J by 8 bases; unmatched bases: 5.

The rearrangement joins TRBV30 to TRBJ1-4, with 7 positions matching TRBD1. The ends lost 7 bases at V and 4 bases at J; junction bases unmatched: 6. This CDR3 is 13 amino acids long. Germline CDR1 and CDR2: GTSNPN and SVGIG (reference sequence). The CDR3 DNA is TGTGCCTATCCGGGACAGCTTAATGAAAAACTGTTTTTT. Its translation is CAYPGQLNEKLFF.

The V call is TRBV24-1, the J call TRBJ2-2, with TRBD1 matching over 9 bases. The germline V gene encodes CDR1 KGHDR and CDR2 SFDVKD. Trimming cost V 4 bases and J 8 bases; bases outside gene matches: 10. The CDR3 runs to 16 residues. DNA of the CDR3: TGTGCCACCAGTGACTCTGGGACAGGGCTATGGGGGGAGCTGTTTTTT. Translating gives CATSDSGTGLWGELFF.

The chain links TRBV14 to TRBJ1-5; 7 bases match TRBD1. Trimming at V came to 1 base and at J to 0 bases, leaving 0 bases not matched to a gene. This CDR3 spans 15 amino acids. The germline V gene has CDR1 SGHDN and CDR2 FVKESK. This CDR3 is CASSQGQGSNQPQHF. CDR3 DNA sequence: TGTGCCAGCAGCCAAGGACAGGGTAGCAATCAGCCCCAGCATTTT. The variable domain in full, completed from reference TRBV14 and TRBJ1-5, reads EAGVTQFPSHSVIEKGQTVTLRCDPISGHDNLYWYRRVMGKEIKFLLHFVKESKQDESGMPNNRFLAERTGGTYSTLKVQPAELEDSGVYFCASSQGQGSNQPQHFGDGTRLSIL.